These 32 T cell receptor beta chains were sequenced from one sample in a study of neurological immune-mediated disorders. TCRdb re-analysed the 5' RACE reads in MiXCR, keeping a single row per CDR3 protein. Of about 43,000 distinct CDR3 sequences in the sample, roughly 13% were seen once. The specimen sequenced was PBMCs. Receptors were obtained from a female donor in good health.

The rearrangement links TRBV6-5 to TRBJ2-7; 8 bases are shared with TRBD1. This CDR3 comprises 15 residues. The trim removed 4 bases at V and 3 bases at J, leaving 8 bases unmatched. In germline, CDR1 is MNHEY, CDR2 SVGAGI. The CDR3 DNA reads TGTGCCAGCAGTTCACCCTGTACAGGGGGCTACGAGCAGTACTTC. The encoded protein is CASSSPCTGGYEQYF.

Many counts were recorded for this clonotype. The V and J genes are TRBV5-1 and TRBJ2-7; 12 bases align to TRBD1. CDR3 length: 15 amino acids. Germline assignment: CDR1 SGHRS and CDR2 YFSETQ. The trim removed 5 bases at V and 5 bases at J, leaving 8 bases unmatched. CDR3: CASREAGTGGDEQYF. The DNA of the CDR3 is TGCGCCAGCAGAGAAGCCGGGACAGGGGGCGACGAGCAGTACTTC.

This clonotype was recorded many times. A junction end diverges from the germline sequence, so it may reflect a read error. The rearrangement joins TRBV7-7 to TRBJ2-3; no firm D call. This CDR3 has 13 residues. Germline lookup yields CDR1 SSHAT and CDR2 FNYEAQ (reference sequence). The CDR3 protein is CASSLSRSDTQYF. DNA for the CDR3: TGTGCTAGCAGCCTTAGCCGGTCAGATACGCAGTATTTT.

This clonotype was recorded once. The genes are TRBV6-6 and TRBJ2-1; D gene unclear. Germline V gene sequence: CDR1 MNHNY, CDR2 SVGAGI (reference sequence). V was trimmed by 2 bases and J by 0 bases, leaving 8 bases between them. The CDR3 covers 15 residues. CDR3: CASSYSSSSYNEQFF. Written as DNA, the CDR3 is TGTGCCAGCAGTTACAGCTCAAGCTCCTACAATGAGCAGTTCTTC.

This clonotype was recorded at least ten times. The chain uses TRBV6-1 and TRBJ2-3; TRBD2 aligns across 9 bases. The CDR3 totals 15 residues. The germline gives CDR1 MNHNS, CDR2 SASEGT. Germline trimming cut 3 bases from V and 14 bases from J; bases unmatched to any gene: 15. The CDR3 region is CASSDPASGRLEGYF. DNA of the CDR3: TGTGCCAGCAGTGACCCGGCCAGCGGGAGGCTCGAGGGGTATTTT.

This clonotype was picked up many times. The chain couples TRBV5-1 to TRBJ1-1, with 7 bases matching TRBD1. J was trimmed by 2 bases and V by 4 bases; bases with no gene match: 5. Per the germline V gene, CDR1 is SGHRS and CDR2 is YFSETQ. The CDR3 length is 14 residues. CDR3 loop: CASSGRTGNTEAFF. CDR3 nucleotide sequence: TGCGCCAGCAGCGGGCGGACAGGTAACACTGAAGCTTTCTTT.

This clonotype was seen many times. V is TRBV20-1 and J is TRBJ1-1; D unresolved. Germline V gene data show CDR1 as DFQATT and CDR2 as SNEGSKA (reference sequence). Trimming pared 3 bases from V and 14 bases from J, leaving 19 bases between. The CDR3 covers 12 residues. CDR3 nucleotide sequence: TGCAGTGCTAGTAACTTGGCGGACTTAACGTTCTTT. Amino acids: CSASNLADLTFF.

This clonotype appeared many times. The rearrangement uses TRBV4-2 and TRBJ2-1; 7 nucleotides line up with TRBD2. Trimming removed 2 bases from V and 0 bases from J; junction bases left unmatched: 7. The CDR3 totals 17 residues. CDR1 and CDR2 (germline): LGHNA, YNFKEQ. This CDR3 reads CASSQRFGGDSYNEQFF. Here the CDR3 DNA reads TGTGCCAGCAGCCAAAGATTTGGGGGGGACTCCTACAATGAGCAGTTCTTC.

This clonotype was recorded at least ten times. The rearrangement uses TRBV7-2 and TRBJ2-3; TRBD2 matches at 9 bases. V shed 4 bases and J 1 base; nucleotides not matched to a gene: 6. The germline V gene has CDR1 SGHTA and CDR2 FQGNSA. The CDR3 spans 16 residues. CDR3 loop: CASSSLAGAGTDTQYF. The CDR3 coding sequence is TGTGCCAGCAGCTCCTTAGCGGGAGCTGGCACAGATACGCAGTATTTT.

In this sample, this clonotype turned up many times. This rearrangement joins TRBV4-2 to TRBJ1-1, with TRBD1 matching 9 bases. V was clipped by 8 bases and J by 5 bases; unmatched bases: 12. Per the germline V gene, CDR1 is LGHNA and CDR2 is YNFKEQ. The CDR3 is 15 amino acids. The DNA of the CDR3 is TGTGCCAGCGTTCGGGACAGGGTATCAGGGACTGAAGCTTTCTTT. Translation gives CASVRDRVSGTEAFF.

This clonotype was picked up many times. The chain has TRBV7-6 and TRBJ1-1; possible D gene TRBD1, 5 bases. The V gene lost 4 bases and the J gene lost 6 bases, with 9 bases spanning the gap. CDR1 is SGHVS and CDR2 is FNYEAQ in the germline V gene. This CDR3 contains 12 residues. CDR3 protein: CASSWGGSEAFF. The CDR3 DNA reads as TGTGCCAGCAGCTGGGGGGGGTCTGAAGCTTTCTTT.

This clonotype was counted ten times or more. V gene TRBV5-5 combines with J gene TRBJ2-1; TRBD2 agrees at 7 bases. The V gene's germline CDR1 is SGHKS and CDR2 YYEKEE (reference sequence). The CDR3 has 16 residues. J was trimmed by 10 bases and V by 2 bases; bases with no gene match: 15. The CDR3 loop reads CASSFAGTTGFREQFF. As DNA, the CDR3 is TGTGCCAGCAGCTTCGCGGGGACTACCGGTTTTAGGGAGCAGTTCTTC.

This clonotype was recorded at least ten times. V gene TRBV12-3 or TRBV12-4 combines with J gene TRBJ1-1, with D possibly matching TRBD1 (6 bases). The CDR3 spans 13 residues. The V end was cut by 2 bases, the J end by 5 bases, with 9 bases between. CDR3 protein: CASSLNRETEAFF. CDR3 bases: TGTGCCAGCAGTTTAAACAGGGAAACTGAAGCTTTCTTT.

This clonotype appeared many times. The chain joins TRBV12-3 or TRBV12-4 to TRBJ1-1; weak D call: TRBD1 (5 bases). V shed 1 base and J shed 1 base, with 10 bases lying between them. The CDR3 spans 15 residues. The CDR3 loop reads CASSLGGRTNTEAFF. The DNA of the CDR3 is TGTGCCAGCAGTTTAGGGGGCAGGACGAACACTGAAGCTTTCTTT.

Ten or more counts support this clonotype. This chain connects TRBV29-1 to TRBJ2-3; the D gene is possibly TRBD1 (6 bases). Germline V gene data show CDR1 as SQVTM and CDR2 as ANQGSEA. The CDR3 loop spans 10 amino acids. The ends were cut back, 7 bases at V and 10 bases at J, with 12 bases in the middle. DNA of the CDR3: TGCAGCGCCGAACAGGGTGCGCAGTATTTT. Protein product: CSAEQGAQYF.

Many counts were recorded for this clonotype. The J gene is TRBJ2-7, the V gene TRBV20-1; the match to TRBD2 covers 9 bases. The germline CDR1 and CDR2 sequences are DFQATT and SNEGSKA (reference sequence). The V segment lost 3 bases and the J segment 4 bases; nucleotides outside the gene matches: 4. The CDR3 loop spans 13 amino acids. The CDR3 DNA is TGCAGTGCTAGTGTTAGCGGGAGTTACGAGCAGTACTTC. Translation: CSASVSGSYEQYF.

This clonotype was seen ten or more times. The V gene is TRBV9, the J gene TRBJ2-5; maybe TRBD2 (7 bases). Germline CDR1 SGDLS, CDR2 YYNGEE. The CDR3 totals 17 residues. The V gene lost 2 bases and the J gene lost 1 base, with 18 bases spanning the gap. In DNA, the CDR3 is TGTGCCAGCAGCGTCGGGGAAGGGAGGGGGTCCCAAGAGACCCAGTACTTC. It translates to CASSVGEGRGSQETQYF. Variable domain in full (rest from reference TRBV9 and TRBJ2-5): DSGVTQTPKHLITATGQRVTLRCSPRSGDLSVYWYQQSLDQGLQFLIQYYNGEERAKGNILERFSAQQFPDLHSELNLSSLELGDSALYFCASSVGEGRGSQETQYFGPGTRLLVL.

This clonotype has ten or more counts. The chain is built from TRBV27 and TRBJ1-1; weak D call: TRBD1 (5 bases). Germline V gene sequence: CDR1 MNHEY, CDR2 SMNVEV (reference sequence). V was shortened by 1 base and J by 5 bases, with 11 bases between the two germline ends. The CDR3 length is 14 residues. The CDR3, as DNA: TGTGCCAGCAGTTTATGGGGCGGGGTAACTGAAGCTTTCTTT. Protein sequence: CASSLWGGVTEAFF.

In its sample, this clonotype was seen many times. The V call is TRBV7-9, the J call TRBJ2-7; TRBD2 aligns across 7 bases. The CDR3 contains 19 residues. V lost 2 bases, J lost 1 base, and 17 bases stayed unmatched. CDR1 is SEHNR, CDR2 FQNEAQ, per germline (reference sequence). The CDR3 sequence is CASSLRFSGDPSRSYEQYF. In DNA form, the CDR3 reads TGTGCCAGCAGCTTACGTTTCAGCGGGGATCCTAGTAGGTCCTACGAGCAGTACTTC. Looking up the rest from reference TRBV7-9 and TRBJ2-7 gives the full variable domain: DTGVSQNPRHKITKRGQNVTFRCDPISEHNRLYWYRQTLGQGPEFLTYFQNEAQLEKSRLLSDRFSAERPKGSFSTLEIQRTEQGDSAMYLCASSLRFSGDPSRSYEQYFGPGTRLTVT.

Many counts were recorded for this clonotype. The chain carries TRBV10-3 and TRBJ1-6, with D possibly TRBD1 on 5 matching bases. Germline V lookup: CDR1 ENHRY, CDR2 SYGVKD. V was cut by 3 bases and J by 7 bases, with 13 bases left in between. CDR3 size: 15 residues. CDR3 DNA sequence: TGTGCCATCAGTGACGAAGGGGCGGGCAATTCACCCCTCCACTTT. Translated: CAISDEGAGNSPLHF.

Ten or more counts support this clonotype. The chain recombines TRBV7-9 with TRBJ2-2, with D unresolved. The CDR3 spans 13 residues. V lost 5 bases to trimming and J lost 7 bases, with 11 bases between them. Germline assignment: CDR1 SEHNR and CDR2 FQNEAQ (reference sequence). CDR3 sequence reads: CASSPLLGGELFF. CDR3 nucleotides: TGTGCCAGCAGCCCTCTCTTGGGCGGGGAGCTGTTTTTT.

This clonotype appeared many times. V usage is TRBV27 and J usage is TRBJ1-1, with D possibly TRBD1 on 6 matching bases. The CDR3 runs 15 residues. V lost 7 bases and J 0 bases, leaving 15 bases between the germline ends. Germline loops: CDR1 MNHEY, CDR2 SMNVEV (reference sequence). This chain's CDR3 is CASITGYRLNTEAFF. In DNA form, the CDR3 reads TGTGCCAGCATCACAGGGTATAGGTTGAACACTGAAGCTTTCTTT.

This clonotype was found many times. This chain links TRBV12-3 or TRBV12-4 with TRBJ2-2; D may be TRBD2 (5 bases). The CDR3 spans 15 residues. The ends were cut back, 0 bases at V and 4 bases at J, with 9 bases in the middle. CDR3 in amino acids: CASSLAGVITGELFF. CDR3 bases: TGTGCCAGCAGTTTAGCGGGAGTGATCACCGGGGAGCTGTTTTTT.

This clonotype was counted ten times or more. This sequence joins TRBV5-1 and TRBJ1-1; D call uncertain. Germline V lookup: CDR1 SGHRS, CDR2 YFSETQ. The CDR3 spans 14 residues. Trimming pared 1 base from V and 3 bases from J, leaving 10 bases between. CDR3 loop: CASSLRLQDTEAFF. The CDR3 bases are TGCGCCAGCAGCTTGAGACTTCAGGACACTGAAGCTTTCTTT.

This clonotype was recorded many times. This rearrangement joins TRBV6-5 to TRBJ1-5, with 9 bases identical to TRBD1. The CDR3 runs to 15 residues. CDR1 and CDR2 from the germline V gene are MNHEY and SVGAGI. The V segment lost 6 bases and the J segment 4 bases; nucleotides outside the gene matches: 7. The CDR3 DNA reads TGTGCCAGCAGCAGCGACAGGGGGACGAATCAGCCCCAGCATTTT. Translation gives CASSSDRGTNQPQHF.

The sample holds many counts of this clonotype. The genes are TRBV18 and TRBJ2-7, with D uncertain. The germline V and J ends were trimmed by 11 bases and 0 bases, with 14 bases remaining between them. The germline V gene has CDR1 KGHSH and CDR2 LQKENI. The CDR3 loop spans 13 amino acids. CDR3 nucleotide sequence: TGTGCCGGAAGGACGGCGAGCTCCTACGAGCAGTACTTC. Translation gives CAGRTASSYEQYF.

In this sample, this clonotype turned up many times. The chain carries TRBV5-1 and TRBJ1-2, with TRBD1 identical over 7 bases. V trimming: 4 bases; J trimming: 5 bases; junction bases outside the gene matches: 8. CDR1 is SGHRS, CDR2 YFSETQ, per germline. The CDR3 has 14 residues. The CDR3 here is CASSLGTAPYGYTF. CDR3 in DNA: TGCGCCAGCAGCCTGGGGACAGCCCCATATGGCTACACCTTC.

The sample holds many counts of this clonotype. This rearrangement joins TRBV5-1 to TRBJ1-5, with 9 bases that match TRBD1. J gave up 15 bases and V 4 bases, and 8 bases lay outside the gene matches. Germline lookup yields CDR1 SGHRS and CDR2 YFSETQ. The CDR3 is 12 residues long. The chain's CDR3 is CASSDGQGSWHF. CDR3 DNA: TGCGCCAGCAGCGACGGACAGGGGAGTTGGCATTTT.

This clonotype was recorded at least ten times. The chain couples TRBV5-8 to TRBJ2-1, with D possibly being TRBD1 (5 bases). Germline V lookup: CDR1 SGHTS, CDR2 YDEGEE. This CDR3 has 14 residues. Trimming removed 1 base from V and 3 bases from J, with 8 bases in between. CDR3 amino acids: CASSLQGVYNEQFF. Here the CDR3 DNA reads TGTGCCAGCAGCTTGCAAGGGGTCTACAATGAGCAGTTCTTC.

This chain joins TRBV4-1 and TRBJ2-3, with D perhaps TRBD1 or TRBD2 (5 bases each). The CDR3 consists of 17 residues. CDR1 and CDR2 (germline): MGHRA, YSYEKL. V gave up 5 bases and J gave up 0 bases, with 18 bases separating them. CDR3 sequence reads: CASSRGMPGSSTDTQYF. As DNA, the CDR3 is TGCGCCAGCAGCAGGGGAATGCCGGGGAGTAGCACAGATACGCAGTATTTT.

The sample holds many counts of this clonotype. J is TRBJ2-3 and V is TRBV20-1, with D tentatively TRBD1 or TRBD2 (6 bases each). The CDR3 loop spans 13 amino acids. Germline-derived CDR1 and CDR2 are DFQATT and SNEGSKA (reference sequence). V dropped 6 bases and J dropped 4 bases, with 14 bases sitting between them. The CDR3 loop is CSAMRGAADTQYF. Here the CDR3 DNA reads TGCAGTGCCATGAGGGGGGCCGCAGATACGCAGTATTTT.

This clonotype has a count of ten or more. The V and J genes are TRBV5-1 and TRBJ2-1, with D unresolved. Germline values: CDR1 SGHRS, CDR2 YFSETQ. V was trimmed by 0 bases and J by 0 bases, leaving 16 bases between them. This CDR3 region has 18 residues. In DNA form, the CDR3 reads TGCGCCAGCAGCTTGGGGCCCGGGTGGGCAAGCTCCTACAATGAGCAGTTCTTC. Translating it yields CASSLGPGWASSYNEQFF.